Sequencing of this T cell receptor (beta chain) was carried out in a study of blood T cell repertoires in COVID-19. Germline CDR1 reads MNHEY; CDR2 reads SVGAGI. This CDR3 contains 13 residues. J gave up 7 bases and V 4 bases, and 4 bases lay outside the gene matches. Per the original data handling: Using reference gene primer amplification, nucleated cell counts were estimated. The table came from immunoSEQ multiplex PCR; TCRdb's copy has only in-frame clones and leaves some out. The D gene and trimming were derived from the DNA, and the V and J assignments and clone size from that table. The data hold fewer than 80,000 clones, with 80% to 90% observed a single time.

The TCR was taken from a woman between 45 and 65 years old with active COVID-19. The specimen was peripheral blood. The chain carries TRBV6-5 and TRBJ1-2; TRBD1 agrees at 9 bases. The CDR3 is CASSLQGAIGYTF. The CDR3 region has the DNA TGTGCCAGCAGTTTACAGGGGGCAATTGGCTACACCTTC.